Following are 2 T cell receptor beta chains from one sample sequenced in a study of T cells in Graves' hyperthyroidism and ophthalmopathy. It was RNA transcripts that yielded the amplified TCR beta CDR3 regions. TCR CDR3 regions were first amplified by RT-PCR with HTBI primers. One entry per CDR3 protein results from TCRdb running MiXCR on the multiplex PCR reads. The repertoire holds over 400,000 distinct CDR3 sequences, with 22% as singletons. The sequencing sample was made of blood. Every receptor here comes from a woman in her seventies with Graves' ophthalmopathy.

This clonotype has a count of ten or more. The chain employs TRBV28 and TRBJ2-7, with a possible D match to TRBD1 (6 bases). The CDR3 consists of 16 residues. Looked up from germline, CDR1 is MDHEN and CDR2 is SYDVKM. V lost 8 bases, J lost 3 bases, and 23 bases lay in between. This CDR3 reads CASVNLGASLGYEQYF. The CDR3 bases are TGTGCCAGCGTCAACCTGGGGGCCAGCTTGGGCTACGAGCAGTACTTC.

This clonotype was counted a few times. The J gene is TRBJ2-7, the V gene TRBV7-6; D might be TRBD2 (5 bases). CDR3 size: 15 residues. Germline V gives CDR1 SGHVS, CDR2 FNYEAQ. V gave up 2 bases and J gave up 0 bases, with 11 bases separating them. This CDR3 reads CASSLFSGNSYEQYF. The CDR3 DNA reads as TGTGCCAGCAGCTTATTTTCGGGGAACTCCTACGAGCAGTACTTC.